The 13 T cell receptor beta chains given below trace back to one sample, sequenced in a study of blood T cell repertoires in COVID-19. The protocol was immunoSEQ multiplex PCR, while the TCRdb copy is restricted to in-frame clones and leaves out a portion. The sample has 90,000 to 110,000 clones; 85% are singletons. The sequencing sample was made of peripheral blood. All receptors come from a man aged 45-65 years with acute or convalescent COVID-19.

V gene TRBV29-1 combines with J gene TRBJ2-1; the match to TRBD2 covers 13 bases. Looked up from germline, CDR1 is SQVTM and CDR2 is ANQGSEA. The CDR3 covers 17 residues. V was clipped by 7 bases and J by 0 bases; unmatched bases: 9. The chain's CDR3 is CSAAGTSGASSYNEQFF. The CDR3 DNA is TGCAGCGCTGCAGGGACTAGCGGGGCCAGCTCCTACAATGAGCAGTTCTTC.

The V gene is TRBV20-1, the J gene TRBJ2-7, with 7 bases fitting TRBD1. V shed 6 bases, J shed 5 bases, and the junction held 4 bases outside the gene matches. Germline CDR1 reads DFQATT; CDR2 reads SNEGSKA (reference sequence). This CDR3 region has 11 residues. This CDR3 is CSAKQGDEQYF. The CDR3 nucleotides read TGCAGTGCAAAGCAGGGGGACGAGCAGTACTTC.

This clone was seen a few times. The chain has TRBV4-2 and TRBJ1-4; TRBD1 agrees at 7 bases. CDR3 size: 14 residues. The V and J ends lost 1 base and 4 bases, in that order; junction bases with no gene match: 0. Germline V CDR1 and CDR2: LGHNA, YNFKEQ. The CDR3 loop is CASSQGTGNEKLFF. CDR3 sequence (DNA): TGTGCCAGCAGCCAAGGGACAGGTAATGAAAAACTGTTTTTT.

The chain combines TRBV24-1 with TRBJ2-5; a possible D gene is TRBD1 (5 bases). This CDR3 comprises 13 residues. With 9 bases removed from V and 5 bases from J, the gap between germline ends came to 15 bases. The V gene's germline CDR1 is KGHDR and CDR2 SFDVKD. The chain's CDR3 is CATPVGRRETQYF. In DNA form, the CDR3 reads TGTGCCACCCCCGTGGGGCGGCGGGAGACCCAGTACTTC.

The chain joins TRBV7-8 to TRBJ2-5, with D possibly being TRBD1 (5 bases). The ends were cut back, 2 bases at V and 5 bases at J, with 21 bases in the middle. Germline-derived CDR1 and CDR2 are SGHVS and FQNEAQ. This CDR3 is built from 17 residues. The CDR3 region is CASSLTEARDMLETQYF. Here the CDR3 DNA reads TGTGCCAGCAGCTTAACCGAGGCCAGGGATATGTTGGAGACCCAGTACTTC.

V usage is TRBV7-8 and J usage is TRBJ1-3; D possibly corresponds to TRBD1 (5 bases). Trimming shortened V by 6 bases and J by 1 base, and 13 bases separated the two germline ends. CDR3 length: 15 amino acids. The V gene's germline CDR1 is SGHVS and CDR2 FQNEAQ. As DNA, the CDR3 is TGTGCCAGCAGTCACAGGCGCCAGTCTGGAAACACCATATATTTT. Translating gives CASSHRRQSGNTIYF.

The V gene is TRBV18, the J gene TRBJ2-7; 9 bases align to TRBD1. This CDR3 is built from 15 residues. From germline, CDR1 is KGHSH and CDR2 LQKENI. J lost 5 bases, V lost 2 bases, and 7 bases had no gene match. Written as DNA, the CDR3 is TGTGCCAGCTCACCAACTAAGGGACAGGGTAACGAGCAGTACTTC. Its protein product is CASSPTKGQGNEQYF.

Only one count was recorded for this clone. The V and J genes are TRBV5-6 and TRBJ1-5, with 9 bases identical to TRBD1. V lost 2 bases and J lost 4; bases outside the gene matches: 7. Germline CDR1 reads SGHDT; CDR2 reads YYEEEE. The CDR3 is 16 amino acids. CDR3 DNA sequence: TGTGCCAGCAGCTTTCGACAGGGGGGTCGGAATCAGCCCCAGCATTTT. Protein: CASSFRQGGRNQPQHF.

The genes are TRBV2 and TRBJ1-4, with a tentative D call TRBD1 (6 bases). V gave up 4 bases and J gave up 0 bases, with 12 bases separating them. From germline, CDR1 is SNHLY and CDR2 FYNNEI. CDR3 size: 16 residues. The CDR3 loop is CASSVGALATNEKLFF. Written as DNA, the CDR3 is TGTGCCAGCAGTGTGGGGGCCCTGGCAACTAATGAAAAACTGTTTTTT.

The rearrangement links TRBV3-1 (or the pseudogene TRBV3-2) to TRBJ2-1; 10 bases agree with TRBD1. Germline CDR1 reads LGHDT; CDR2 reads YNNKEL (reference sequence). Trimming cost V 3 bases and J 6 bases; bases outside gene matches: 8. CDR3 length: 16 amino acids. CDR3 amino acids: CASSQDPGTGANEQFF. CDR3 nucleotides: TGTGCCAGCAGCCAGGACCCCGGGACAGGGGCCAATGAGCAGTTCTTC.

The chain uses TRBV5-1 and TRBJ1-2, with a tentative D call TRBD1 (6 bases). The germline V gene has CDR1 SGHRS and CDR2 YFSETQ. V dropped 4 bases and J dropped 8 bases, with 15 bases sitting between them. The CDR3 totals 13 residues. The CDR3: CASSERDISGYTF. The CDR3 region has the DNA TGCGCCAGCAGCGAGCGGGACATCTCCGGCTACACCTTC.

CDR3 in amino acids: CARTGEGETQYF. CDR3 nucleotide sequence: TGTGCCAGGACAGGGGAAGGCGAGACCCAGTACTTC. The J gene is TRBJ2-5, the V gene TRBV2, with 8 positions matching TRBD1. Germline lookup yields CDR1 SNHLY and CDR2 FYNNEI. CDR3 size: 12 residues. V lost 9 bases to trimming and J lost 5 bases; unmatched junction nucleotides: 5. Using reference TRBV2 and TRBJ2-5 for the parts outside the CDR3, the full variable domain is EPEVTQTPSHQVTQMGQEVILRCVPISNHLYFYWYRQILGQKVEFLVSFYNNEISEKSEIFDDQFSVERPDGSNFTLKIRSTKLEDSAMYFCARTGEGETQYFGPGTRLLVL.

This clone occurred once. The rearrangement joins TRBV5-1 to TRBJ2-5, with D maybe TRBD1 (5 bases). The CDR3 has 10 amino acids. Germline CDR1 and CDR2: SGHRS and YFSETQ. V dropped 8 bases and J dropped 3 bases, with 5 bases sitting between them. CDR3 sequence: CARTEETQYF. The CDR3, as DNA: TGCGCCAGGACAGAAGAGACCCAGTACTTC.